The clone carrying this T cell receptor (beta chain) showed up just once. Its antigen is not known. Generated by immunoSEQ multiplex PCR, the TCRdb table keeps only in-frame clones and is missing some. The sample has about 150,000 clones, just over 90% seen once. Unmatched junction bases numbered 2, after V lost 4 bases and J lost 8 bases. Germline CDR1 reads KGHDR; CDR2 reads SFDVKD. The CDR3 runs to 13 residues. The sample is drawn from a study of T cell responses to AZD1222 COVID-19 vaccine. Turning to the study itself: Second-dose groups at about 4 or about 12 weeks were pooled. The study's findings and limits: Vaccine-associated CD4 TCRs ranged over spike, dominating at 160-218 and 743-854. In all cases, repertoires were sampled only after the peak T cell response. Reportedly, close to half of spike-specific TCRs are directed against unmutated variant regions.

Material: peripheral blood, obtained on day 0 of AZD1222 vaccination. The clonotype was recovered from an adult in good health. The chain links TRBV24-1 to TRBJ2-1, with 9 bases aligning to TRBD1. The CDR3 loop reads CATSDHRGHEQFF. The CDR3, as DNA: TGTGCCACCAGTGACCACAGGGGGCATGAGCAGTTCTTC.